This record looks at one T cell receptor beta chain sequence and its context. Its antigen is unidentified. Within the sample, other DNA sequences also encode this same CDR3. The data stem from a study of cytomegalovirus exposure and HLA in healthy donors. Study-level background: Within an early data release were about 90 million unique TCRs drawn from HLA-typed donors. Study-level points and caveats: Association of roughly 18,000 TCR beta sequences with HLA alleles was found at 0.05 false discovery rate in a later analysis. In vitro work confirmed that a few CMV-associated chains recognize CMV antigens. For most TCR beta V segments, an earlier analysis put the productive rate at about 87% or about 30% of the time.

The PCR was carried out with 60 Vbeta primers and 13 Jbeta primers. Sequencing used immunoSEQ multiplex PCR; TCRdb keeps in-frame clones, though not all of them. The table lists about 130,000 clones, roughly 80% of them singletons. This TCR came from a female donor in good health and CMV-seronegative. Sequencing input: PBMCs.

The CDR3 loop reads CASSPNRGLGTEAFF. In DNA form, the CDR3 reads TGTGCCAGCTCACCAAACAGGGGGCTCGGGACTGAAGCTTTCTTT. This chain joins TRBV18 and TRBJ1-1; TRBD1 agrees at 9 bases. Trimming at V came to 2 bases and at J to 5 bases, leaving 6 bases not matched to a gene. Germline V gives CDR1 KGHSH, CDR2 LQKENI. The CDR3 spans 15 residues. Complete variable domain (other parts from reference TRBV18 and TRBJ1-1): NAGVMQNPRHLVRRRGQEARLRCSPMKGHSHVYWYRQLPEEGLKFMVYLQKENIIDESGMPKERFSAEFPKEGPSILRIQQVVRGDSAAYFCASSPNRGLGTEAFFGQGTRLTVV.